This passage covers 18 T cell receptor beta chains from one sample sequenced in a study of blood T cell repertoires in COVID-19. Assay: immunoSEQ multiplex PCR; the TCRdb copy retains only in-frame clones and omits some. This table holds a few hundred thousand clones, 85% to 90% found once. The sequencing input was PBMCs or T cells enriched from blood (not recorded which). The receptors here all came from a man between 18 and 29 years old who had recovered from COVID-19.

This clone has a single count. The V gene is TRBV9, the J gene TRBJ2-4, with D perhaps TRBD1 (6 bases). Germline V gene lookup returns CDR1 SGDLS and CDR2 YYNGEE. Trimming removed 3 bases from V and 2 bases from J, with 21 bases in between. The CDR3 consists of 18 residues. The CDR3 here is CASSADWGTQVTKNIQYF. CDR3 nucleotide sequence: TGTGCCAGCAGCGCAGACTGGGGGACACAAGTTACCAAAAACATTCAGTACTTC. Based on the CDR3 plus reference TRBV9 and TRBJ2-4, the full variable domain is DSGVTQTPKHLITATGQRVTLRCSPRSGDLSVYWYQQSLDQGLQFLIQYYNGEERAKGNILERFSAQQFPDLHSELNLSSLELGDSALYFCASSADWGTQVTKNIQYFGAGTRLSVL.

This rearrangement joins TRBV12-3 or TRBV12-4 to TRBJ1-1; a weak D match, TRBD1 (5 bases). Trimming removed 8 bases from V and 8 bases from J, with 15 bases in between. There are 12 residues in the CDR3. In nucleotides, the CDR3 is TGTGCCAGCCAATACGGGTGGACAGAAGCTTTCTTT. As protein: CASQYGWTEAFF.

This clone has a handful of counts. Other DNA sequences in this specimen translate into the identical CDR3. The chain employs TRBV19 and TRBJ1-5; TRBD1 agrees at 7 bases. Germline assignment: CDR1 LNHDA and CDR2 SQIVND (reference sequence). V was pared by 6 bases and J by 1 base, with 3 bases of the junction left unmatched. CDR3 length: 14 amino acids. DNA of the CDR3: TGTGCCAGTAGCGGGACAGCCAGCAATCAGCCCCAGCATTTT. The encoded protein is CASSGTASNQPQHF.

The chain employs TRBV30 and TRBJ2-1; D is possibly TRBD2 (5 bases). V shed 0 bases and J shed 8 bases, with 8 bases lying between them. This CDR3 is 12 amino acids long. Germline lookup yields CDR1 GTSNPN and CDR2 SVGIG (reference sequence). The CDR3 DNA sequence: TGTGCCTGGAGTGTTTCCGGGGATGAGCAGTTCTTC. It yields the protein CAWSVSGDEQFF.

The chain employs TRBV18 and TRBJ2-6; D gene uncertain. CDR1 is KGHSH and CDR2 is LQKENI in the germline V gene. This CDR3 has 18 amino acids. V was trimmed by 2 bases and J by 0 bases, leaving 14 bases between them. Written as DNA, the CDR3 is TGTGCCAGCTCACCAAGTGTTTCCTCGAGCTCTGGGGCCAACGTCCTGACTTTC. This gives the protein CASSPSVSSSSGANVLTF. Full variable domain (rest looked up from reference TRBV18 and TRBJ2-6): NAGVMQNPRHLVRRRGQEARLRCSPMKGHSHVYWYRQLPEEGLKFMVYLQKENIIDESGMPKERFSAEFPKEGPSILRIQQVVRGDSAAYFCASSPSVSSSSGANVLTFGAGSRLTVL.

The chain is built from TRBV29-1 and TRBJ2-3; 9 bases fit TRBD1. V shed 1 base and J 6 bases; nucleotides not matched to a gene: 5. Germline values: CDR1 SQVTM, CDR2 ANQGSEA. This CDR3 comprises 14 residues. CDR3 nucleotide sequence: TGCAGCGTTGAAGGACAGGGGGTAGTGGATACGCAGTATTTT. Translated: CSVEGQGVVDTQYF.

The V gene is TRBV12-5, the J gene TRBJ1-2, with 8 bases aligning to TRBD1. Trimming took 6 bases from V and 4 from J; bases not matched to a gene: 4. Germline lookup yields CDR1 LGHNT and CDR2 FRNRAP. This CDR3 has 13 residues. The CDR3, as DNA: TGTGCTAGTGGCCCCGGGACAGGCTATGGCTACACCTTC. This gives the protein CASGPGTGYGYTF.

V is TRBV12-5 and J is TRBJ2-7, with 10 bases fitting TRBD1. Looked up from germline, CDR1 is LGHNT and CDR2 is FRNRAP. Germline trimming cut 4 bases from V and 4 bases from J; bases unmatched to any gene: 4. CDR3 length: 14 residues. The CDR3 bases are TGTGCTAGTGGTTCGACAGGGGGCAAATACGAGCAGTACTTC. Its translation: CASGSTGGKYEQYF.

This clone was counted a few times. The genes are TRBV6-1 and TRBJ1-5, with a possible D match to TRBD1 (6 bases). Trimming left V 4 bases short and J 2 bases short, with 15 bases between. Looked up from germline, CDR1 is MNHNS and CDR2 is SASEGT. The CDR3 covers 16 residues. CDR3 amino acids: CASSGRQGTGNQPQHF. As DNA, the CDR3 is TGTGCCAGCAGTGGACGGCAGGGGACGGGCAATCAGCCCCAGCATTTT.

V is TRBV28 and J is TRBJ2-5, with TRBD1 matching 8 bases. CDR3 length equals 15 residues. The V and J ends lost 3 bases and 5 bases, in that order; junction bases with no gene match: 8. The germline V gene encodes CDR1 MDHEN and CDR2 SYDVKM. CDR3 residues: CASSFEQGASETQYF. As DNA, the CDR3 is TGTGCCAGCAGTTTCGAGCAGGGGGCTTCGGAGACCCAGTACTTC. The full variable domain, rest sourced from reference TRBV28 and TRBJ2-5, is DVKVTQSSRYLVKRTGEKVFLECVQDMDHENMFWYRQDPGLGLRLIYFSYDVKMKEKGDIPEGYSVSREKKERFSLILESASTNQTSMYLCASSFEQGASETQYFGPGTRLLVL.

This clone has a single count. The genes are TRBV5-4 and TRBJ1-2; 10 positions match TRBD1. The germline V gene has CDR1 SGHNT and CDR2 YYREEE (reference sequence). Trimming cost V 3 bases and J 2 bases; bases outside gene matches: 4. The CDR3 spans 15 residues. CDR3 sequence reads: CASSYGTGENYGYTF. CDR3 nucleotides: TGTGCCAGCAGCTACGGGACAGGGGAAAACTATGGCTACACCTTC.

The chain is built from TRBV13 and TRBJ2-2; 11 bases are shared with TRBD2. Germline V gives CDR1 PRHDT, CDR2 FYEKMQ (reference sequence). The CDR3 loop spans 19 amino acids. With V trimmed by 4 bases and J by 3 bases, 13 bases remained unmatched. DNA of the CDR3: TGTGCCAGCAGCTCACAGACTAGCGGGGCAACGTTACACACCGGGGAGCTGTTTTTT. Translated, it gives CASSSQTSGATLHTGELFF.

The count of this clone is one. The chain's CDR3 is CASSLGGGDGYGYTF. CDR3 nucleotide sequence: TGTGCCAGCAGTTTAGGAGGAGGGGACGGCTATGGCTACACCTTC. The V call is TRBV28, the J call TRBJ1-2; perhaps TRBD1 as D (5 bases). This CDR3 spans 15 amino acids. From germline, CDR1 is MDHEN and CDR2 SYDVKM. Deletions cut 2 bases from V and 4 bases from J, with 14 bases between.

The chain combines TRBV7-9 with TRBJ1-2, with TRBD1 matching 9 bases. The germline gives CDR1 SEHNR, CDR2 FQNEAQ (reference sequence). The CDR3 contains 16 residues. Trimming at V came to 5 bases and at J to 4 bases, leaving 11 bases not matched to a gene. The CDR3 DNA reads TGTGCCAGCAGCCCACGGACAGGGGCCGCCTTCTATGGCTACACCTTC. Translating it yields CASSPRTGAAFYGYTF.

J is TRBJ2-7 and V is TRBV5-4; no clear D. Germline CDR1 is SGHNT and CDR2 is YYREEE (reference sequence). This CDR3 comprises 15 residues. V lost 0 bases to trimming and J lost 0 bases, with 10 bases between them. The DNA of the CDR3 is TGTGCCAGCAGCTTGGGGCTTGTCAGCTCCTACGAGCAGTACTTC. Translating gives CASSLGLVSSYEQYF.

The chain carries TRBV7-2 and TRBJ2-7; 10 bases agree with TRBD1. Germline assignment: CDR1 SGHTA and CDR2 FQGNSA. The length of the CDR3 is 14 residues. V dropped 5 bases and J dropped 5; count of bases not matched to a gene: 6. Written as DNA, the CDR3 is TGTGCCAGCAGCGTTCGACAGGGGGCTAACGAGCAGTACTTC. Amino acid sequence: CASSVRQGANEQYF.

The chain carries TRBV12-3 or TRBV12-4 and TRBJ1-2, with a possible D match to TRBD1 (6 bases). The germline V and J ends were trimmed by 0 bases and 9 bases, with 11 bases remaining between them. This CDR3 has 13 residues. CDR3 coding DNA: TGTGCCAGCAGTTTAGCGGAGGACAGCCGCTACACCTTC. It translates to CASSLAEDSRYTF.

This rearrangement joins TRBV9 to TRBJ2-7; 7 bases are shared with TRBD1. CDR1 is SGDLS and CDR2 is YYNGEE in the germline V gene. V dropped 3 bases and J dropped 2; count of bases not matched to a gene: 8. The CDR3 totals 15 residues. The CDR3 here is CASSEGTADTYEQYF. The CDR3 bases are TGTGCCAGCAGCGAAGGGACAGCAGATACCTACGAGCAGTACTTC.